A single sample gave rise to the 22 T cell receptor beta chains below, sequenced in a study of spatial heterogeneity in lung cancer. Time point meaning: sample taken at primary tumor resection. MiXCR was run by TCRdb on the 5' RACE reads, yielding one entry per CDR3 protein. The sample holds approximately 40,000 distinct CDR3 sequences; roughly 7.2% are singletons and the top ten take roughly 28%. The specimen was PBMCs, collected at surgery. These receptors all come from a female donor with early-stage non-small cell lung cancer.

This clonotype was detected many times. The V gene is TRBV19, the J gene TRBJ2-2, with D unresolved. This CDR3 is 16 amino acids long. The V gene's germline CDR1 is LNHDA and CDR2 SQIVND (reference sequence). Trimming stripped 3 bases from V and 0 bases from J, with 11 bases between. The CDR3 protein is CASSMQLGPNTGELFF. The CDR3 bases are TGTGCCAGTAGTATGCAGTTAGGGCCGAACACCGGGGAGCTGTTTTTT.

This clonotype was counted at least ten times. This chain uses TRBV7-6 with TRBJ2-6, with TRBD1 matching 8 bases. CDR3 size: 21 residues. Per the germline V gene, CDR1 is SGHVS and CDR2 is FNYEAQ. V dropped 4 bases and J dropped 0; count of bases not matched to a gene: 17. CDR3 sequence (DNA): TGTGCCAGCAGCTCATGGACGACCAGGGGGCCCGAGAGCTCTGGGGCCAACGTCCTGACTTTC. It encodes CASSSWTTRGPESSGANVLTF.

This clonotype was observed many times. V gene TRBV27 combines with J gene TRBJ2-7; no firm D call. Trimming left V 5 bases short and J 0 bases short, with 11 bases between. The germline CDR1 and CDR2 sequences are MNHEY and SMNVEV (reference sequence). The CDR3 consists of 14 residues. CDR3 DNA sequence: TGTGCCAGCAGTCAGACACGTAGCTCCTACGAGCAGTACTTC. It is translated as CASSQTRSSYEQYF.

This clonotype was seen a few times. The CDR3: CSARSSRGGGFLNTEQFF. The CDR3 nucleotides read TGCAGTGCTAGGAGCTCGCGAGGAGGTGGCTTCTTGAACACTGAGCAGTTCTTC. The chain uses TRBV20-1 and TRBJ2-1, with D perhaps matching TRBD2 (5 bases). The V end lost 3 bases, the J end lost 9 bases, and 30 bases lay between the germline ends. There are 18 residues in the CDR3. Germline CDR1 reads DFQATT; CDR2 reads SNEGSKA (reference sequence).

CDR3 region: CASSPGAGYEQYF. CDR3 sequence (DNA): TGTGCCAGCAGCCCCGGGGCTGGGTACGAGCAGTACTTC. This sequence joins TRBV7-9 and TRBJ2-7, with D tentatively TRBD1 or TRBD2 (5 bases each). V lost 5 bases, J lost 4 bases, and 12 bases lay in between. Germline-derived CDR1 and CDR2 are SEHNR and FQNEAQ (reference sequence). CDR3 length: 13 amino acids.

This clonotype was seen many times. The V call is TRBV7-9, the J call TRBJ1-6; D unclear. The CDR3 runs 12 residues. V was pared by 5 bases and J by 6 bases, with 5 bases between. Germline V gives CDR1 SEHNR, CDR2 FQNEAQ (reference sequence). CDR3 loop: CASSPRNSPLHF. The DNA for the CDR3 is TGTGCCAGCAGCCCCCGTAATTCACCCCTCCACTTT.

This clonotype was observed a few times. The chain couples TRBV19 to TRBJ2-3; D is ambiguous. The CDR3 is 13 amino acids. Between the trimmed V and J ends, which lost 0 bases and 1 base, there was a span of 2 bases. Germline lookup yields CDR1 LNHDA and CDR2 SQIVND (reference sequence). CDR3 sequence: CASSIDGTDTQYF. CDR3 nucleotide sequence: TGTGCCAGTAGTATAGATGGCACAGATACGCAGTATTTT.

This clonotype was seen ten or more times. The chain has TRBV18 and TRBJ2-5, with D possibly being TRBD1 (5 bases). Germline-derived CDR1 and CDR2 are KGHSH and LQKENI. This CDR3 region has 15 residues. The V and J ends lost 4 bases and 0 bases respectively, with 12 bases between them. CDR3 bases: TGTGCCAGCTCACTACAGGAATCTTACCAAGAGACCCAGTACTTC. This encodes CASSLQESYQETQYF.

This clonotype appeared many times. This sequence joins TRBV10-2 and TRBJ2-5; D uncertain. Germline CDR1 reads WSHSY; CDR2 reads SAAADI. CDR3 length: 13 amino acids. V gave up 2 bases and J gave up 5 bases, with 9 bases separating them. The CDR3, as DNA: TGCGCCAGCAGTGAGGGTGTGTTGGAGACCCAGTACTTC. Its translation is CASSEGVLETQYF.

In this sample, this clonotype turned up many times. This chain joins TRBV20-1 and TRBJ1-2; D possibly corresponds to TRBD1 (6 bases). The V and J ends lost 0 bases and 2 bases respectively, with 7 bases between them. The CDR3 loop spans 13 amino acids. The V gene's germline CDR1 is DFQATT and CDR2 SNEGSKA (reference sequence). The CDR3 spells CSARDDRNYGYTF. CDR3 coding DNA: TGCAGTGCTAGAGATGACAGGAACTATGGCTACACCTTC.

V gene TRBV18 combines with J gene TRBJ2-5, with D maybe TRBD1 (5 bases). The CDR3 has 14 amino acids. Trimming took off 3 bases at V and 3 bases at J, with 11 bases between the two ends. CDR1 KGHSH and CDR2 LQKENI come from the germline V gene. The CDR3 sequence is CASSPTVAEETQYF. The CDR3 bases are TGTGCCAGCTCACCGACAGTGGCAGAAGAGACCCAGTACTTC.

The J gene is TRBJ1-5, the V gene TRBV6-5, with unresolved D. The germline V gene encodes CDR1 MNHEY and CDR2 SVGAGI. This CDR3 spans 16 amino acids. Trimming took 1 base from V and 0 from J, leaving 10 bases between them. CDR3 sequence (DNA): TGTGCCAGCAGTTACTATCGGACCGATAGCAATCAGCCCCAGCATTTT. This encodes CASSYYRTDSNQPQHF.

This clonotype was seen at least ten times. The chain couples TRBV25-1 to TRBJ2-7, with 7 bases aligning to TRBD2. CDR3 length equals 18 residues. J lost 5 bases, V lost 2 bases, and 18 bases had no gene match. Germline V gives CDR1 MGHDK, CDR2 SYGVNS. The CDR3 loop reads CASSEETVGGVKGHEQYF. The DNA for the CDR3 is TGTGCCAGCAGTGAAGAAACTGTGGGAGGGGTGAAGGGCCACGAGCAGTACTTC.

In its sample, this clonotype was seen many times. This chain uses TRBV28 with TRBJ2-5; TRBD2 matches 8 bases. This CDR3 spans 12 amino acids. CDR1 and CDR2 (germline): MDHEN, SYDVKM. J was trimmed by 3 bases and V by 6 bases; bases with no gene match: 0. The CDR3 reads CASRGLEETQYF. The CDR3 nucleotides are TGTGCCAGCAGGGGACTAGAAGAGACCCAGTACTTC.

In its sample, this clonotype was seen many times. The V gene is TRBV10-3, the J gene TRBJ2-1; D is perhaps TRBD1 or TRBD2 (5 bases each). The germline V gene has CDR1 ENHRY and CDR2 SYGVKD. The CDR3 totals 16 residues. The V and J ends lost 5 bases and 7 bases respectively, with 21 bases between them. The CDR3 loop reads CAISKTGPADRNEQFF. DNA for the CDR3: TGTGCCATCAGTAAAACGGGGCCAGCGGATCGGAATGAGCAGTTCTTC.

This clonotype occurred many times. V gene TRBV5-1 combines with J gene TRBJ2-7; 7 nucleotides match TRBD2. The germline V gene encodes CDR1 SGHRS and CDR2 YFSETQ. There are 14 residues in the CDR3. With 4 bases clipped from V and 1 base from J, the junction kept 5 bases outside the gene matches. The CDR3 region is CASSPDGRSYEQYF. CDR3 sequence (DNA): TGCGCCAGCAGCCCGGACGGGAGGTCCTACGAGCAGTACTTC.

V and J are TRBV5-1 and TRBJ1-2; no clear D gene. CDR1 is SGHRS, CDR2 YFSETQ, per germline. The CDR3 is 14 residues long. V was pared by 0 bases and J by 4 bases, with 10 bases between. The CDR3 reads CASSLVLGSYGYTF. CDR3 sequence (DNA): TGCGCCAGCAGCTTGGTGCTGGGGAGCTATGGCTACACCTTC. Full variable domain (remainder filled in from reference TRBV5-1 and TRBJ1-2): KAGVTQTPRYLIKTRGQQVTLSCSPISGHRSVSWYQQTPGQGLQFLFEYFSETQRNKGNFPGRFSGRQFSNSRSEMNVSTLELGDSALYLCASSLVLGSYGYTFGSGTRLTVV.

This clonotype was detected a few times. This rearrangement joins TRBV12-5 to TRBJ2-7; tentatively, D is TRBD1 or TRBD2 (5 bases each). CDR1 LGHNT and CDR2 FRNRAP come from the germline V gene. The length of the CDR3 is 15 residues. V was clipped by 0 bases and J by 5 bases, with 14 bases between them. CDR3 amino acids: CASGLVRTGGHEQYF. CDR3 nucleotide sequence: TGTGCTAGTGGTTTGGTAAGAACAGGAGGTCACGAGCAGTACTTC.

This clonotype was seen more than once but under ten times. This chain uses TRBV4-1 with TRBJ1-1; weak D call: TRBD1 (6 bases). Trimming took off 0 bases at V and 4 bases at J, with 6 bases between the two ends. Per germline, CDR1 MGHRA and CDR2 YSYEKL. The CDR3 totals 13 residues. The CDR3 loop is CASSQEGGTEAFF. CDR3 bases: TGCGCCAGCAGCCAAGAAGGGGGCACTGAAGCTTTCTTT.

There are many counts of this clonotype. The chain carries TRBV9 and TRBJ2-7; 7 bases are shared with TRBD2. CDR3 length: 13 residues. CDR1 is SGDLS and CDR2 is YYNGEE in the germline V gene. V lost 3 bases, J lost 2 bases, and 2 bases stayed unmatched. The CDR3 nucleotides read TGTGCCAGCAGCGCCCGGGGGGCCTACGAGCAGTACTTC. Translating it yields CASSARGAYEQYF.

This clonotype was picked up many times. The gene calls are TRBV7-9 and TRBJ1-2, with D maybe TRBD1 (5 bases). Per germline, CDR1 SEHNR and CDR2 FQNEAQ (reference sequence). The CDR3 is made up of 15 amino acids. V lost 0 bases to trimming and J lost 0 bases, with 8 bases between them. This chain's CDR3 is CASSLAGTANYGYTF. The CDR3 coding sequence is TGTGCCAGCAGCTTAGCCGGGACCGCTAACTATGGCTACACCTTC.

This clonotype came up many times. The chain employs TRBV9 and TRBJ2-3, with a weak D call TRBD2 (6 bases). The CDR3 runs 15 residues. V was shortened by 3 bases and J by 0 bases, with 11 bases between the two germline ends. Germline V gene lookup returns CDR1 SGDLS and CDR2 YYNGEE. Written as DNA, the CDR3 is TGTGCCAGCAGCGGGGACTTCCCTAGCACAGATACGCAGTATTTT. Encoded protein: CASSGDFPSTDTQYF.